One sample yielded the 20 T cell receptor beta chains listed below, sequenced in a study of shared clonotypes between healthy human individuals. Repertoires were generated with immunoSEQ multiplex PCR, while TCRdb's copy carries only in-frame clones and drops some. The data show about 490,000 clones, 76% seen once. Sequencing was carried out using PBMCs. The receptor source for this set is a woman in her thirties or forties in good health. Some clones in this sample may be carry-over from other donors' samples.

The chain recombines TRBV10-2 with TRBJ2-2, with 8 nucleotides matching TRBD1. Germline V gene lookup returns CDR1 WSHSY and CDR2 SAAADI. V shed 6 bases, J shed 2 bases, and the junction held 5 bases outside the gene matches. This CDR3 has 15 residues. The CDR3 DNA is TGCGCCAGCAGCGTAGACAGGGGTAACACCGGGGAGCTGTTTTTT. Amino acids: CASSVDRGNTGELFF.

The genes are TRBV29-1 and TRBJ2-3, with 8 bases that match TRBD1. J was trimmed by 6 bases and V by 7 bases; bases with no gene match: 12. The germline V gene encodes CDR1 SQVTM and CDR2 ANQGSEA. The CDR3 runs to 14 residues. The CDR3 here is CSALGQGVGDTQYF. The CDR3 nucleotides are TGCAGCGCGCTCGGACAGGGTGTGGGGGATACGCAGTATTTT.

V and J are TRBV27 and TRBJ1-2, with a possible D match to TRBD1 (6 bases). V was clipped by 2 bases and J by 3 bases, with 28 bases between them. Germline assignment: CDR1 MNHEY and CDR2 SMNVEV (reference sequence). This CDR3 has 20 residues. CDR3 region: CASSLHHIGGREKRDYGYTF. The CDR3 coding sequence is TGTGCCAGCAGTTTACATCATATTGGGGGGCGCGAGAAAAGGGACTATGGCTACACCTTC.

V usage is TRBV5-2 and J usage is TRBJ1-2. TRBV5-2 is designated a pseudogene. CDR3 length: 17 residues. CDR3 DNA: TGTGCCGGCAACGGTTTCAGAGGGTACGAAAAGACCTATGGCTACACCTTC. It yields the protein CAGNGFRGYEKTYGYTF.

J is TRBJ2-3 and V is TRBV9; D perhaps matches TRBD1 (5 bases). The germline V gene encodes CDR1 SGDLS and CDR2 YYNGEE. The CDR3 runs to 16 residues. V was clipped by 4 bases and J by 4 bases, with 19 bases between them. The CDR3 protein is CASSFHGAVGADTQYF. In nucleotides, the CDR3 is TGTGCCAGCAGCTTCCATGGGGCTGTTGGCGCAGATACGCAGTATTTT.

The chain is built from TRBV30 and TRBJ1-2; D is perhaps TRBD1 (5 bases). Per germline, CDR1 GTSNPN and CDR2 SVGIG (reference sequence). V was clipped by 0 bases and J by 8 bases, with 13 bases between them. The CDR3 sequence is 13 residues long. CDR3 coding DNA: TGTGCCTGGAGTGTAAGTCAGGGCGCCGGCTACACCTTC. Protein sequence: CAWSVSQGAGYTF.

This clone was detected once. V gene TRBV6-1 combines with J gene TRBJ2-1, with 7 positions matching TRBD2. The CDR3 length is 17 residues. V gave up 2 bases and J gave up 0 bases; unmatched junction bases: 7. Germline loops: CDR1 MNHNS, CDR2 SASEGT. Here the CDR3 reads CASSEKGGWGSYNEQFF. The DNA for the CDR3 is TGTGCCAGCAGTGAAAAGGGAGGGTGGGGCTCCTACAATGAGCAGTTCTTC.

This chain connects TRBV18 to TRBJ2-7; 9 nucleotides match TRBD2. After removal of 1 base from V and 3 bases from J, the junction contained 10 bases not matched to a gene. This CDR3 has 17 amino acids. Germline V CDR1 and CDR2: KGHSH, LQKENI. The CDR3 DNA sequence: TGTGCCAGCTCACCACTGGGTAGCGGGAGATTGGGCTACGAGCAGTACTTC. This codes for CASSPLGSGRLGYEQYF.

This clone came up once. The V gene is TRBV18, the J gene TRBJ2-3; D gene uncertain. The CDR3 extends over 13 amino acids. V lost 5 bases, J lost 0 bases, and 6 bases lay in between. The germline V gene encodes CDR1 KGHSH and CDR2 LQKENI. The CDR3 here is CASSSFSTDTQYF. For the CDR3, the DNA is TGTGCCAGCTCATCTTTCAGCACAGATACGCAGTATTTT.

The chain combines TRBV13 with TRBJ2-3; D gene unclear. The germline V gene has CDR1 PRHDT and CDR2 FYEKMQ (reference sequence). This CDR3 spans 16 amino acids. V gave up 5 bases and J gave up 6 bases, with 21 bases separating them. The CDR3 DNA reads as TGTGCCAGCAGCGCACCTCGGATCGCAGACGCGGATACGCAGTATTTT. Translating it yields CASSAPRIADADTQYF.

This chain joins TRBV15 and TRBJ2-7; 8 bases agree with TRBD1. Germline values: CDR1 LNHNV, CDR2 YYDKDF (reference sequence). CDR3 length: 16 residues. V lost 0 bases and J lost 3; bases outside the gene matches: 7. The CDR3 loop is CATSRDRGQGGYEQYF. CDR3 DNA sequence: TGTGCCACCAGCAGAGACCGAGGACAGGGAGGCTACGAGCAGTACTTC. Variable domain in full (rest from reference TRBV15 and TRBJ2-7): DAMVIQNPRYQVTQFGKPVTLSCSQTLNHNVMYWYQQKSSQAPKLLFHYYDKDFNNEADTPDNFQSRRPNTSFCFLDIRSPGLGDTAMYLCATSRDRGQGGYEQYFGPGTRLTVT.

The chain has TRBV11-1 and TRBJ1-1; D call uncertain. Per germline, CDR1 SGHAT and CDR2 FQDESV (reference sequence). The germline V and J ends were trimmed by 1 base and 1 base, with 4 bases remaining between them. This CDR3 is 13 amino acids long. CDR3 loop: CASSLGTNTEAFF. CDR3 nucleotide sequence: TGTGCCAGCAGCTTAGGCACGAACACTGAAGCTTTCTTT.

The CDR3 DNA is TGCGCCAGCAGTCCGAGACTAGCGCCCACCGGGGAGCTGTTTTTT. It translates to CASSPRLAPTGELFF. The chain recombines TRBV4-1 with TRBJ2-2; TRBD2 agrees at 8 bases. The CDR3 sequence is 15 residues long. Germline V gene data show CDR1 as MGHRA and CDR2 as YSYEKL. The ends lost 6 bases at V and 4 bases at J; junction bases unmatched: 7.

The rearrangement joins TRBV29-1 to TRBJ2-7; D call uncertain. Looked up from germline, CDR1 is SQVTM and CDR2 is ANQGSEA. The CDR3 loop spans 12 amino acids. Trimming took 6 bases from V and 5 from J, leaving 14 bases between them. CDR3 sequence: CSVSSANHEQYF. The CDR3 DNA is TGCAGCGTCTCCTCGGCAAACCACGAGCAGTACTTC.

As regards this clone: One base separates it from a far larger clone, so it is likely a read error. No conserved phenylalanine or tryptophan is present at the end of the CDR3, so a read error is the likely explanation. The V call is TRBV29-1, the J call TRBJ1-4, with D possibly matching TRBD1 (6 bases). The germline gives CDR1 SQVTM, CDR2 ANQGSEA. Trimming took 1 base from V and 7 from J, leaving 13 bases between them. The CDR3 has 14 amino acids. The CDR3 loop is CSVEAVGGVEKLFL. The CDR3 coding sequence is TGCAGCGTTGAAGCGGTGGGGGGCGTTGAAAAACTGTTTCTT.

The chain carries TRBV30 and TRBJ2-1, with 15 bases matching TRBD2. CDR1 is GTSNPN and CDR2 is SVGIG in the germline V gene (reference sequence). V lost 5 bases and J lost 8; bases outside the gene matches: 4. This CDR3 is 14 amino acids long. As DNA, the CDR3 is TGTGCCTGGGGACTAGCGGGAGGGTTTTATGAGCAGTTCTTC. Its protein product is CAWGLAGGFYEQFF.

About this clone: With a far larger clone one base away, a read error is the likely cause. The sample holds other DNA sequences that translate to the same CDR3. The V and J genes are TRBV4-1 and TRBJ1-3; D might be TRBD1 (5 bases). CDR1 and CDR2 (germline): MGHRA, YSYEKL. This CDR3 spans 15 amino acids. Here the CDR3 reads CASSQSLGGANTIYF. The CDR3 DNA sequence: TGCGCTAGCAGCCAGTCCCTCGGGGGAGCAAACACCATATATTTT.

The rearrangement links TRBV28 to TRBJ1-2; possible D gene TRBD1, 5 bases. The CDR3 is 12 amino acids. The germline V gene encodes CDR1 MDHEN and CDR2 SYDVKM. V was clipped by 5 bases and J by 8 bases, with 12 bases between them. The CDR3 reads CASSPAGLGYTF. In DNA form, the CDR3 reads TGTGCCAGCAGTCCCGCAGGGTTAGGCTACACCTTC.

The chain links TRBV11-2 to TRBJ2-2; 13 nucleotides align to TRBD2. The germline gives CDR1 SGHAT, CDR2 FQNNGV. With 5 bases clipped from V and 8 bases from J, the junction kept 5 bases outside the gene matches. The CDR3 has 15 amino acids. The CDR3 DNA sequence: TGTGCCAGCAGCATCCGGACTAGCGGGAGAGGGGAGCTGTTTTTT. Translation: CASSIRTSGRGELFF.

This sequence joins TRBV5-5 and TRBJ1-2, with 8 bases lining up with TRBD1. Germline CDR1 reads SGHKS; CDR2 reads YYEKEE (reference sequence). This CDR3 is built from 17 residues. Losses at the gene ends were 0 bases for V and 0 bases for J; bases not matched to a gene: 7. The CDR3: CASSLGQGASSNYGYTF. As DNA, the CDR3 is TGTGCCAGCAGCTTGGGGCAGGGGGCTTCCTCTAACTATGGCTACACCTTC.